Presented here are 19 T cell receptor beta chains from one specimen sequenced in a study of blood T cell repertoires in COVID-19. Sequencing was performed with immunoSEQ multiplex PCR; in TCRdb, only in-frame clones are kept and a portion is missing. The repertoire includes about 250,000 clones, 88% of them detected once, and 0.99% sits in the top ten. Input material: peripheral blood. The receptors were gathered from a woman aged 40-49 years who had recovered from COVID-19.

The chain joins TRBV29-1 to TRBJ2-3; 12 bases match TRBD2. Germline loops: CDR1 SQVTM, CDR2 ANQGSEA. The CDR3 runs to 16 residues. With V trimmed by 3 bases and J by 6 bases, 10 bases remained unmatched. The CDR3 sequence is CSVESLAGGRGDTQYF. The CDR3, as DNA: TGCAGCGTTGAGTCGCTAGCGGGAGGGCGGGGGGATACGCAGTATTTT.

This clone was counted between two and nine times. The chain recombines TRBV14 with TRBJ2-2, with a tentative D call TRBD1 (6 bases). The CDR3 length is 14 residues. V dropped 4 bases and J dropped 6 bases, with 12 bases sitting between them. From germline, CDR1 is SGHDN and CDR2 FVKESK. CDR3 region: CASSPHRASGELFF. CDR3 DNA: TGTGCCAGCAGCCCACACAGGGCGTCCGGGGAGCTGTTTTTT.

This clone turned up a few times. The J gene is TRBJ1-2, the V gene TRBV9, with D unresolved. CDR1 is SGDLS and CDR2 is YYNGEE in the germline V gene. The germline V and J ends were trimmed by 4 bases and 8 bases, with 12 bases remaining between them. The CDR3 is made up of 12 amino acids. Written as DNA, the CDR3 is TGTGCCAGCAGCCCTTCGAGCGGCGGCTACACCTTC. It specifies CASSPSSGGYTF.

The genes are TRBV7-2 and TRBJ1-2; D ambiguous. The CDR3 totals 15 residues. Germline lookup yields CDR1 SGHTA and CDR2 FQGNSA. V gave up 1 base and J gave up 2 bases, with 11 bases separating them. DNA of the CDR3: TGTGCCAGCAGCTTAGGTGTGGGCAACAACTATGGCTACACCTTC. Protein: CASSLGVGNNYGYTF.

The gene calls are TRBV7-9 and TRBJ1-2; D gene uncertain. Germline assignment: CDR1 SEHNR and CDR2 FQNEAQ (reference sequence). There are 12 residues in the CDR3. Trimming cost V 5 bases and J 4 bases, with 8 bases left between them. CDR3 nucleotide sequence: TGTGCCAGCAGCCGGGATCTCTATGGCTACACCTTC. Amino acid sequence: CASSRDLYGYTF.

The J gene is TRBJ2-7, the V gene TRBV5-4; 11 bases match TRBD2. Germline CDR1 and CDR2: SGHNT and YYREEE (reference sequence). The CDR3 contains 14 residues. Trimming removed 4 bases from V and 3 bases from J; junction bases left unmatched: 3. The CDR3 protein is CASSKGTSGYEQYF. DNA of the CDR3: TGTGCCAGCAGCAAAGGGACTAGCGGCTACGAGCAGTACTTC.

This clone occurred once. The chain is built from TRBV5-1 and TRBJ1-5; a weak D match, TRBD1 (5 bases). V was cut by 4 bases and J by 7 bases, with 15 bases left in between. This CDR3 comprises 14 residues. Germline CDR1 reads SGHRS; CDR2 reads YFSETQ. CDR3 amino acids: CASSPRGGLQPQHF. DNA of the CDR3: TGCGCCAGCAGCCCCCGCGGGGGTTTGCAGCCCCAGCATTTT.

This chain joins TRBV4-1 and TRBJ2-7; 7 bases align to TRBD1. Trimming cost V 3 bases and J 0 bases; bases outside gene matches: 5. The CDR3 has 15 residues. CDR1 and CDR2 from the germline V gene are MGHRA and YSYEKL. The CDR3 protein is CASSHRQGDSYEQYF. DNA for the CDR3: TGCGCCAGCAGCCATAGGCAGGGGGACTCCTACGAGCAGTACTTC.

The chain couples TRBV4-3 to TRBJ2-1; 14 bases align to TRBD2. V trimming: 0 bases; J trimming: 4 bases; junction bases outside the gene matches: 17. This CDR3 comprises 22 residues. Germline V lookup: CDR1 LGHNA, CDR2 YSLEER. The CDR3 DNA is TGCGCCAGCAGCCAAGATAGGGCCCGACTAGCGGGAGGGGTAGTAGGATACAATGAGCAGTTCTTC. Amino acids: CASSQDRARLAGGVVGYNEQFF.

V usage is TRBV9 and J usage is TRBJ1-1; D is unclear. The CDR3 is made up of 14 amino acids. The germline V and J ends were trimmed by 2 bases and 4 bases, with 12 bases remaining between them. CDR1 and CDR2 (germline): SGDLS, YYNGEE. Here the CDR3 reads CASSVDQGATEAFF. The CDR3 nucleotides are TGTGCCAGCAGCGTCGACCAAGGAGCCACTGAAGCTTTCTTT.

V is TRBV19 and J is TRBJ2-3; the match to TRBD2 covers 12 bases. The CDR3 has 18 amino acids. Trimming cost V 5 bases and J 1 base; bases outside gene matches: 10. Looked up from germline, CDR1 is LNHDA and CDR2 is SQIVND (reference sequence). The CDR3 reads CASSVGLAGALRTDTQYF. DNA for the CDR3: TGTGCCAGTAGTGTGGGACTAGCGGGCGCCCTACGCACAGATACGCAGTATTTT.

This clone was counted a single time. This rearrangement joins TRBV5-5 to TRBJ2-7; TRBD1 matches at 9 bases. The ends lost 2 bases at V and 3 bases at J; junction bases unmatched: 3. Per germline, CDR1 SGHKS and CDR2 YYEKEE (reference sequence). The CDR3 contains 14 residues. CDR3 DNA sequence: TGTGCCAGCAGCTTCGGGGACAGGGACTACGAGCAGTACGTC. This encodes CASSFGDRDYEQYV.

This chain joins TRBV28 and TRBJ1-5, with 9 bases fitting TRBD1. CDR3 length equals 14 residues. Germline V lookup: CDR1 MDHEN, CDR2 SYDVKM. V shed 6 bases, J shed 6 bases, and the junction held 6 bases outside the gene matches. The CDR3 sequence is CASRATGGGQPQHF. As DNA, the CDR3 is TGTGCCAGCAGGGCAACAGGGGGCGGTCAGCCCCAGCATTTT.

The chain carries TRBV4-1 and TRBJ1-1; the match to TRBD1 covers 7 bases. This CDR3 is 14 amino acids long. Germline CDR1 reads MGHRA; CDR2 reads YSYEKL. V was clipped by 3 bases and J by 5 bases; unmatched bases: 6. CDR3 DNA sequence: TGCGCCAGCAGCCATCAGGGGGTCGGTACTGAAGCTTTCTTT. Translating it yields CASSHQGVGTEAFF.

The CDR3 nucleotides are TGTGCCAGCGGGCAGGGGGCGGCCTACAATGAGCAGTTCTTC. Its translation is CASGQGAAYNEQFF. The rearrangement joins TRBV6-5 to TRBJ2-1; 8 bases agree with TRBD1. The CDR3 is 14 amino acids. The V gene end was trimmed by 8 bases and the J gene end by 2 bases; junction bases not matched to a gene: 5. CDR1 is MNHEY and CDR2 is SVGAGI in the germline V gene.

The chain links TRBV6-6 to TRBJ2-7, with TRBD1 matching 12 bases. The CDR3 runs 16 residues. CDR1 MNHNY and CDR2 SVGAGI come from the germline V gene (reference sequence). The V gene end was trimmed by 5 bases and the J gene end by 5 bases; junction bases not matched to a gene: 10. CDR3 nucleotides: TGTGCCAGCAGTGGGGGGACAGGGGGCGCTTTGGACGAGCAGTACTTC. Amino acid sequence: CASSGGTGGALDEQYF.

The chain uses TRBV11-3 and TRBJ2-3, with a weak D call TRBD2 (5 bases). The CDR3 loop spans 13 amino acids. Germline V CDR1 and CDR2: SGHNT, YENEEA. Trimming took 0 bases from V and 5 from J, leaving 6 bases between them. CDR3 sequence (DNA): TGTGCCAGCAGCTTAGATCGGGGAGATACGCAGTATTTT. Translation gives CASSLDRGDTQYF. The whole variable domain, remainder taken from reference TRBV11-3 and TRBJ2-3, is EAGVVQSPRYKIIEKKQPVAFWCNPISGHNTLYWYLQNLGQGPELLIRYENEEAVDDSQLPKDRFSAERLKGVDSTLKIQPAELGDSAVYLCASSLDRGDTQYFGPGTRLTVL.

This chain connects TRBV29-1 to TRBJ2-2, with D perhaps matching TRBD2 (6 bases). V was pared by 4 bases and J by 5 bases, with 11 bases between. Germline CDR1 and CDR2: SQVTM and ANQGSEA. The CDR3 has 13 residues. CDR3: CSVGGRWTGELFF. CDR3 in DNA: TGCAGCGTTGGGGGGAGGTGGACCGGGGAGCTGTTTTTT.

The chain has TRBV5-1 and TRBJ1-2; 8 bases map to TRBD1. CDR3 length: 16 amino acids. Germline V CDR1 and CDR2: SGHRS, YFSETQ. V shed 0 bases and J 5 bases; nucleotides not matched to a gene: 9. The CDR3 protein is CASSLADRGGSYGYTF. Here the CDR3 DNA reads TGCGCCAGCAGCTTGGCAGACAGGGGTGGCTCATATGGCTACACCTTC.